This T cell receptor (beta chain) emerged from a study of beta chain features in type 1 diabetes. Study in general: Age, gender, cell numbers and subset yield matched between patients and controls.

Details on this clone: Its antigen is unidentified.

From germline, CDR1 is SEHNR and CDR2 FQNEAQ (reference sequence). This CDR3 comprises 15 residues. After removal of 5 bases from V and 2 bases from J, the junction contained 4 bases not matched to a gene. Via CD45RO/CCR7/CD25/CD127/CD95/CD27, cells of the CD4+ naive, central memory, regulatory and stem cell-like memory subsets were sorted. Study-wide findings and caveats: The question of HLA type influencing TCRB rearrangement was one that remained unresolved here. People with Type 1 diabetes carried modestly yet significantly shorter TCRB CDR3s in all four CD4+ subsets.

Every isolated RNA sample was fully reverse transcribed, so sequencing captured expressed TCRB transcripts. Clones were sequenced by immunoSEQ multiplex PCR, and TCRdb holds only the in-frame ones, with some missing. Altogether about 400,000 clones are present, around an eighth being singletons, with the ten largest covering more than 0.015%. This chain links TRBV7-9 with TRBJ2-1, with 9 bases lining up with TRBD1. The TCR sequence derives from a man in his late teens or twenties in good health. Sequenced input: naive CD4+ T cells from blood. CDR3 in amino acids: CASSVGTGPYNEQFF. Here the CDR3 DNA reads TGTGCCAGCAGCGTGGGGACAGGGCCCTACAATGAGCAGTTCTTC.